Following are 28 T cell receptor beta chains from one sample sequenced in a study of glioma-infiltrating T cells. TCR alpha and beta CDR3 regions were amplified from RNA using iRepertoire nested multiplex PCR. TCRdb used MiXCR to reprocess the multiplex PCR reads, holding one entry per CDR3 protein. The data contain around 140,000 distinct CDR3 sequences, roughly 43% of them seen just once; the ten biggest clones take up about 18%. Sequenced material: glioma tissue, nonneoplastic brain tissue, or PBMCs (not recorded which). The origin of the receptors is a human donor with low-grade glioma or glioblastoma, undergoing nonglioma brain surgery, or in good health (not recorded which).

The chain has TRBV11-2 and TRBJ2-1, with TRBD1 matching 7 bases. The CDR3 runs 15 residues. Trimming at V came to 5 bases and at J to 3 bases, leaving 7 bases not matched to a gene. CDR1 is SGHAT, CDR2 FQNNGV, per germline. CDR3 loop: CASSTGQDLYNEQFF. The CDR3 DNA reads TGTGCCAGCAGCACCGGACAGGATCTCTACAATGAGCAGTTCTTC.

This clonotype was seen only a few times. The CDR3, as DNA: TGTGCCAGCAACATCCAGGGGATGGGTTTCGATGAGCAGTTCTTC. The encoded protein is CASNIQGMGFDEQFF. The chain joins TRBV6-1 to TRBJ2-1, with D perhaps matching TRBD1 (6 bases). The CDR3 loop spans 15 amino acids. Germline-derived CDR1 and CDR2 are MNHNS and SASEGT. Trimming took 7 bases from V and 8 from J, leaving 21 bases between them.

This clonotype came up once. This chain connects TRBV11-2 to TRBJ2-1, with TRBD2 matching 16 bases. The germline V gene encodes CDR1 SGHAT and CDR2 FQNNGV. J gave up 10 bases and V 5 bases, and 8 bases lay outside the gene matches. The CDR3 sequence is 16 residues long. CDR3 nucleotide sequence: TGTGCCAGCAGCAAGGGGACTAGCGGGAGGGCCGACGAGCAGTTCTTC. Translation gives CASSKGTSGRADEQFF.

This clonotype has a handful of counts. This chain uses TRBV12-3 or TRBV12-4 with TRBJ1-2; D not certain. Trimming pared 5 bases from V and 5 bases from J, leaving 12 bases between. This CDR3 contains 13 residues. CDR3 in DNA: TGTGCCAGCAGTGTAAAAGGGCGTTATGGCTACACCTTC. Its translation is CASSVKGRYGYTF.

This clonotype was detected only a few times. The gene calls are TRBV12-3 or TRBV12-4 and TRBJ2-1; D possibly corresponds to TRBD1 (5 bases). CDR3 length: 15 amino acids. V lost 3 bases and J 10 bases, leaving 19 bases between the germline ends. The CDR3 protein is CASSFGQGLSYEQFF. CDR3 bases: TGTGCCAGCAGTTTCGGTCAGGGCCTCTCCTACGAGCAGTTCTTC.

This clonotype was seen a few times. V gene TRBV2 combines with J gene TRBJ1-2; the match to TRBD1 covers 9 bases. Germline V gene data show CDR1 as SNHLY and CDR2 as FYNNEI. The ends lost 5 bases at V and 6 bases at J; junction bases unmatched: 7. The CDR3 runs to 14 residues. This chain's CDR3 is CASSQQGAENGYTF. As DNA, the CDR3 is TGTGCCAGCAGTCAACAGGGGGCTGAAAATGGCTACACCTTC.

The chain employs TRBV24-1 and TRBJ2-1; perhaps TRBD2 as D (6 bases). V was shortened by 2 bases and J by 5 bases, with 9 bases between the two germline ends. There are 14 residues in the CDR3. CDR1 is KGHDR and CDR2 is SFDVKD in the germline V gene. The CDR3 is CATSDSGGHNEQFF. As DNA, the CDR3 is TGTGCCACCAGTGATTCCGGGGGACACAATGAGCAGTTCTTC.

V gene TRBV2 combines with J gene TRBJ2-5; 7 nucleotides line up with TRBD2. The CDR3 covers 13 residues. Looked up from germline, CDR1 is SNHLY and CDR2 is FYNNEI. V dropped 10 bases and J dropped 2; count of bases not matched to a gene: 7. For the CDR3, the DNA is TGTGCCACCTCCGCAGCGGGGCAAGAGACCCAGTACTTC. Its protein is CATSAAGQETQYF.

The chain links TRBV19 to TRBJ2-5; D not certain. CDR3 size: 10 residues. Per the germline V gene, CDR1 is LNHDA and CDR2 is SQIVND (reference sequence). V lost 8 bases and J lost 4, with 5 bases in between. CDR3 in DNA: TGTGCCAGTGGTACAGAGACCCAGTACTTC. As protein: CASGTETQYF.

This clonotype was seen a few times. This chain connects TRBV6-1 to TRBJ2-5; D unresolved. CDR1 and CDR2 from the germline V gene are MNHNS and SASEGT. Trimming removed 6 bases at V and 1 base at J, with 6 bases between. CDR3 size: 12 residues. The CDR3 region has the DNA TGTGCCAGCAGAGTGGTCCAAGAGACCCAGTACTTC. Its protein product is CASRVVQETQYF.

This clonotype was found a few times. V usage is TRBV27 and J usage is TRBJ2-7, with D uncertain. The V end lost 3 bases, the J end lost 5 bases, and 5 bases lay between the germline ends. The CDR3 consists of 11 residues. Germline V gene lookup returns CDR1 MNHEY and CDR2 SMNVEV (reference sequence). The CDR3 nucleotides are TGTGCCAGCAGTTTGGGTCACGAGCAGTACTTC. Translation: CASSLGHEQYF.

There are a few counts of this clonotype. This rearrangement joins TRBV28 to TRBJ1-5, with D possibly TRBD1 on 5 matching bases. Germline lookup yields CDR1 MDHEN and CDR2 SYDVKM. V was trimmed by 5 bases and J by 0 bases, leaving 14 bases between them. CDR3 length equals 16 residues. This CDR3 is CASSPPPGFSNQPQHF. The CDR3 nucleotides are TGTGCCAGCAGTCCTCCTCCAGGGTTTAGCAATCAGCCCCAGCATTTT.

The genes are TRBV25-1 and TRBJ2-7; 8 bases are a match to TRBD2. The CDR3 contains 14 residues. Germline V gene data show CDR1 as MGHDK and CDR2 as SYGVNS. V shed 5 bases and J 2 bases; nucleotides not matched to a gene: 5. In nucleotides, the CDR3 is TGTGCCAGCAGTCAGCGGGGGCTAACCTACGAGCAGTACTTC. Residues: CASSQRGLTYEQYF.

The V and J genes are TRBV7-2 and TRBJ1-6; D is perhaps TRBD1 (5 bases). Germline V gives CDR1 SGHTA, CDR2 FQGNSA. The CDR3 contains 14 residues. The germline V and J ends were trimmed by 6 bases and 6 bases, with 12 bases remaining between them. The chain's CDR3 is CASRPTRANSPLHF. The CDR3 nucleotides read TGTGCCAGCAGACCTACCAGGGCTAATTCACCCCTCCACTTT.

Turning to this clonotype: An end of the junction differs from the germline gene, which may be a read error. This sequence joins TRBV7-2 and TRBJ2-3, with TRBD2 identical over 14 bases. The CDR3 has 15 residues. The V gene's germline CDR1 is SGHTA and CDR2 FQGNSA. The CDR3 protein is CARSWGTSGGVKQYF. CDR3 nucleotides: TGTGCCCGCAGCTGGGGGACTAGCGGGGGCGTGAAGCAGTATTTT.

The rearrangement uses TRBV6-2 or TRBV6-3 and TRBJ2-3, with D tentatively TRBD1 (6 bases). V lost 6 bases and J 4 bases, leaving 11 bases between the germline ends. The V gene's germline CDR1 is MNHEY and CDR2 SVGEGT. The CDR3 extends over 13 amino acids. CDR3 DNA sequence: TGTGCCAGCAGAGAACAGGGCGCAGATACGCAGTATTTT. Protein sequence: CASREQGADTQYF.

This chain connects TRBV7-2 to TRBJ1-1, with D tentatively TRBD1 (6 bases). The CDR3 extends over 13 amino acids. Trimming took off 4 bases at V and 2 bases at J, with 8 bases between the two ends. CDR1 is SGHTA and CDR2 is FQGNSA in the germline V gene. CDR3 DNA: TGTGCCAGCAGCTATGGGACAAACACTGAAGCTTTCTTT. Translated: CASSYGTNTEAFF.

This clonotype was counted a single time. It may be a read error: a sequence one base away is much more abundant. The CDR3 region has the DNA TGTGCCAGCAGTAGGGCTAGCGAGGGACCCGATACGCAGTATTTT. Its translation is CASSRASEGPDTQYF. The V gene is TRBV7-2, the J gene TRBJ2-3; TRBD2 is a possible D gene (6 bases). Germline values: CDR1 SGHTA, CDR2 FQGNSA. The ends were cut back, 6 bases at V and 6 bases at J, with 19 bases in the middle. This CDR3 comprises 15 residues.

V usage is TRBV4-3 and J usage is TRBJ2-7; D uncertain. The CDR3 totals 15 residues. V lost 3 bases and J lost 1, with 13 bases in between. Per germline, CDR1 LGHNA and CDR2 YSLEER. CDR3 loop: CASSQTGGSSYEQYF. CDR3 nucleotide sequence: TGCGCCAGCAGCCAGACGGGCGGATCGTCCTACGAGCAGTACTTC.

This clonotype was observed a few times. The V gene is TRBV12-5, the J gene TRBJ2-1; TRBD1 might be the D (6 bases). This CDR3 is built from 15 residues. Germline CDR1 LGHNT, CDR2 FRNRAP. Deletions cut 0 bases from V and 6 bases from J, with 12 bases between. DNA for the CDR3: TGTGCTAGTGGTTTGGTAGGGACATGGTCCAATGAGCAGTTCTTC. The encoded protein is CASGLVGTWSNEQFF.

The genes are TRBV20-1 and TRBJ2-7; 7 nucleotides match TRBD1. V was clipped by 6 bases and J by 6 bases; unmatched bases: 14. CDR1 DFQATT and CDR2 SNEGSKA come from the germline V gene (reference sequence). The length of the CDR3 is 14 residues. The CDR3 region has the DNA TGCAGTGCCCCTCTCCACAGGGGTCGGGGCGAGCAGTACTTC. This encodes CSAPLHRGRGEQYF.

About this clonotype itself: The junction shows a germline mismatch at one end, possibly a read error. The V call is TRBV2, the J call TRBJ2-2, with a possible D match to TRBD1 (6 bases). Germline CDR1 SNHLY, CDR2 FYNNEI. This CDR3 is built from 16 residues. Written as DNA, the CDR3 is TGTGCCAGCAGCGTACAGGGAGCCTCGTACACCGGAGAGCTGTTTTTT. This translates into CASSVQGASYTGELFF.

In its sample, this clonotype was seen a few times. This rearrangement joins TRBV6-6 to TRBJ1-2, with TRBD1 matching 8 bases. Losses at the gene ends were 0 bases for V and 6 bases for J; bases not matched to a gene: 6. From germline, CDR1 is MNHNY and CDR2 SVGAGI (reference sequence). The CDR3 is made up of 15 amino acids. Written as DNA, the CDR3 is TGTGCCAGCAGTTACTCGACAGGGGTTGGTGATGGCTACACCTTC. Its translation is CASSYSTGVGDGYTF.

This clonotype was observed a few times. This chain uses TRBV27 with TRBJ1-5; D is unresolved. The CDR3 spans 12 residues. The germline V gene encodes CDR1 MNHEY and CDR2 SMNVEV (reference sequence). Trimming pared 5 bases from V and 6 bases from J, leaving 8 bases between. This CDR3 is CASSAPAQPQHF. DNA of the CDR3: TGTGCCAGCAGTGCCCCGGCTCAGCCCCAGCATTTT.

This chain links TRBV29-1 with TRBJ2-1; the D gene is possibly TRBD1 (5 bases). The germline CDR1 and CDR2 sequences are SQVTM and ANQGSEA. The length of the CDR3 is 12 residues. With 4 bases removed from V and 7 bases from J, the gap between germline ends came to 11 bases. The CDR3 bases are TGCAGCGTTGGGCAGGGAATTAATGAGCAGTTCTTC. This sequence encodes CSVGQGINEQFF.

This chain uses TRBV7-9 with TRBJ2-3, with TRBD1 identical over 7 bases. The CDR3 is made up of 16 amino acids. The junction had 6 bases not matched to a gene; V was cut back by 2 bases and J by 1 base. CDR1 and CDR2 (germline): SEHNR, FQNEAQ (reference sequence). The DNA for the CDR3 is TGTGCCAGCAGCTTAATGAGTCAGGGGGGCACAGATACGCAGTATTTT. Translation: CASSLMSQGGTDTQYF. Variable domain in full (rest from reference TRBV7-9 and TRBJ2-3): DTGVSQNPRHKITKRGQNVTFRCDPISEHNRLYWYRQTLGQGPEFLTYFQNEAQLEKSRLLSDRFSAERPKGSFSTLEIQRTEQGDSAMYLCASSLMSQGGTDTQYFGPGTRLTVL.

The chain is built from TRBV4-1 and TRBJ2-7; possible D gene TRBD1, 5 bases. V was cut by 6 bases and J by 7 bases, with 16 bases left in between. CDR1 and CDR2 from the germline V gene are MGHRA and YSYEKL. The CDR3 is 13 amino acids. CDR3 region: CASSPDLRGEQYF. The CDR3 DNA follows: TGCGCCAGCAGTCCGGACCTAAGGGGAGAGCAGTACTTC.

The rearrangement joins TRBV4-1 to TRBJ1-5; D possibly corresponds to TRBD1 (6 bases). Germline assignment: CDR1 MGHRA and CDR2 YSYEKL. CDR3 length: 16 residues. V shed 0 bases and J shed 9 bases, with 18 bases lying between them. CDR3 nucleotide sequence: TGCGCCAGCAGCCAAGAGTTGGACAGAGTCAGTTGGCCCCAGCATTTT. Translation gives CASSQELDRVSWPQHF.